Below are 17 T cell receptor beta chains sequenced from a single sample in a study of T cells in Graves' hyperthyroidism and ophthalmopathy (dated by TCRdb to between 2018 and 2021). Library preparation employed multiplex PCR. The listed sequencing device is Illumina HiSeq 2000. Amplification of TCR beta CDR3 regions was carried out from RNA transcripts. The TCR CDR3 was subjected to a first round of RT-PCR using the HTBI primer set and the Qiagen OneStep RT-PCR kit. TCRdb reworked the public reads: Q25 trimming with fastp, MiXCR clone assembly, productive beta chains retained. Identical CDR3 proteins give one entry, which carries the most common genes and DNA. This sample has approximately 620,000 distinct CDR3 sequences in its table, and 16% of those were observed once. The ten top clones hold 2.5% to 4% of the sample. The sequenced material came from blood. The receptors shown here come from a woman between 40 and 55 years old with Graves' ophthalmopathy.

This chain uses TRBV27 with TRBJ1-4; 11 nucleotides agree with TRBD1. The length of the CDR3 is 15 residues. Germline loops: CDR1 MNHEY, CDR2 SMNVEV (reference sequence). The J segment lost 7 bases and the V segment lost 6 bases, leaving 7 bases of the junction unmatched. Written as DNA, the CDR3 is TGTGCCAGCAGCGGACAGGGGGCGTTACGTGAAAAACTGTTTTTT. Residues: CASSGQGALREKLFF.

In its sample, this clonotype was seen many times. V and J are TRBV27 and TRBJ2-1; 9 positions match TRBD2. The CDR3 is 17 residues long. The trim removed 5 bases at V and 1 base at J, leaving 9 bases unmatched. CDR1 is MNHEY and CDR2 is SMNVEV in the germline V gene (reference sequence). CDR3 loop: CASSSSLTSGSYNEQFF. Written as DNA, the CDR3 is TGTGCCAGCAGTAGCAGCCTCACTAGCGGGTCCTACAATGAGCAGTTCTTC.

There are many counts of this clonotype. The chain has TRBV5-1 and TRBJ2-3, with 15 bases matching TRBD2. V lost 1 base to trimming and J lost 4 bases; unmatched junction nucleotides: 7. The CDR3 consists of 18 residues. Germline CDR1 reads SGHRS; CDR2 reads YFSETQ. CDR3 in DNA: TGCGCCAGCAGCTTGCGGACTAGCGGGGGGGGAGGGTCAGATACGCAGTATTTT. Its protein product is CASSLRTSGGGGSDTQYF.

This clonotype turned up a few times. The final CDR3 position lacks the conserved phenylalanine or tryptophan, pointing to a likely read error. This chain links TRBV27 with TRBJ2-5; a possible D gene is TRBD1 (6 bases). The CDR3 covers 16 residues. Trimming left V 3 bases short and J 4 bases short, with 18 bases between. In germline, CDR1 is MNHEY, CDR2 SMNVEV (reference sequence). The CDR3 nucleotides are TGTGCCAGCAGTTTGACAGGTCCTCCCCGCGGAGAGACCCAGTACTCC. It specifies CASSLTGPPRGETQYS.

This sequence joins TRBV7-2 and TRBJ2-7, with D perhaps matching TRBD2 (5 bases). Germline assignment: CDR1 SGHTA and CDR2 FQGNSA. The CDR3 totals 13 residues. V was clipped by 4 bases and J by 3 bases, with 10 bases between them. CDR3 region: CASSSVSGYEQYF. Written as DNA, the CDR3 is TGTGCCAGCAGCTCAGTGAGCGGCTACGAGCAGTACTTC. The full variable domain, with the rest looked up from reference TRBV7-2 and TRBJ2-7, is GAGVSQSPSNKVTEKGKDVELRCDPISGHTALYWYRQSLGQGLEFLIYFQGNSAPDKSGLPSDRFSAERTGGSVSTLTIQRTQQEDSAVYLCASSSVSGYEQYFGPGTRLTVT.

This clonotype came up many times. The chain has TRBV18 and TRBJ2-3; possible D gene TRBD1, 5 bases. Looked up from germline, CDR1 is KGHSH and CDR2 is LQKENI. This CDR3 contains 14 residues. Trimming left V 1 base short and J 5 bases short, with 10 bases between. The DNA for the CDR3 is TGTGCCAGCTCACCACAGGGGCAGGAAGATACGCAGTATTTT. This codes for CASSPQGQEDTQYF.

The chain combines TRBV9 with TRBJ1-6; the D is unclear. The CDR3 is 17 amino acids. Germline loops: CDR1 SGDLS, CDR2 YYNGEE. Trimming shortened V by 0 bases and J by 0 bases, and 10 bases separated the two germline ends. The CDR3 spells CASSVDPVSSYNSPLHF. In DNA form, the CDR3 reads TGTGCCAGCAGCGTAGACCCCGTGAGCTCCTATAATTCACCCCTCCACTTT.

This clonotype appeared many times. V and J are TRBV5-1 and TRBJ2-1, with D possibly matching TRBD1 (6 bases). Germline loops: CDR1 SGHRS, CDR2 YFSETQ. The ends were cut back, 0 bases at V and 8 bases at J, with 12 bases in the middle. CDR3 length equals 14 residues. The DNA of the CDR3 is TGCGCCAGCAGCTTGGGACAGGTTATGGATGAGCAGTTCTTC. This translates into CASSLGQVMDEQFF.

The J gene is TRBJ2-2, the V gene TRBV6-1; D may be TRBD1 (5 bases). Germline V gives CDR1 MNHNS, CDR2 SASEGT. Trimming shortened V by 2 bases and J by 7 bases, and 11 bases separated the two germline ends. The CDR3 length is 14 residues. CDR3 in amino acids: CASSEQGRGGELFF. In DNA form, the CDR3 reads TGTGCCAGCAGTGAACAGGGAAGAGGCGGGGAGCTGTTTTTT.

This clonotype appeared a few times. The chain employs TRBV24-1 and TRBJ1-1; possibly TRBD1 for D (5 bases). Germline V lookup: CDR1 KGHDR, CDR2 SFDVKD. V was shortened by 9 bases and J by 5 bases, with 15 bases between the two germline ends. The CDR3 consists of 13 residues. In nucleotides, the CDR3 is TGTGCCACCGGGGACTCGGGTGGAACTGAAGCTTTCTTT. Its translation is CATGDSGGTEAFF.

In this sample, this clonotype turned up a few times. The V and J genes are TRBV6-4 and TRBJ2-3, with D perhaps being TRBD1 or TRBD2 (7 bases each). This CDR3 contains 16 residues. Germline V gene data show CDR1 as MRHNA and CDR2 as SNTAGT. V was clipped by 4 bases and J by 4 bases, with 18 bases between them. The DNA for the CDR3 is TGTGCCAGCAGTGGAGGAGGGGGCGGGGGACCAGATACGCAGTATTTT. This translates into CASSGGGGGGPDTQYF.

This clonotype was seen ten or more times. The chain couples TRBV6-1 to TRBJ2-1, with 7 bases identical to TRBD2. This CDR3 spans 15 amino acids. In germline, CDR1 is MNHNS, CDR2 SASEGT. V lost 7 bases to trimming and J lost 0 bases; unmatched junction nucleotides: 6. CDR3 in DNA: TGTGCCAGCAACCCCATAGCGGGCTCCTACAATGAGCAGTTCTTC. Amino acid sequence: CASNPIAGSYNEQFF.

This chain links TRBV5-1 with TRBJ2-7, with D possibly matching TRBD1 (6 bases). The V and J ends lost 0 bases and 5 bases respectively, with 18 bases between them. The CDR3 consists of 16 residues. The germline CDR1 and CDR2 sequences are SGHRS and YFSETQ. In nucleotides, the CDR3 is TGCGCCAGCAGCTTGGATGGTATCGGACAGTCGGACGAGCAGTACTTC. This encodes CASSLDGIGQSDEQYF. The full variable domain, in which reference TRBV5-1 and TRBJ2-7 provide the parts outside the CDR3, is KAGVTQTPRYLIKTRGQQVTLSCSPISGHRSVSWYQQTPGQGLQFLFEYFSETQRNKGNFPGRFSGRQFSNSRSEMNVSTLELGDSALYLCASSLDGIGQSDEQYFGPGTRLTVT.

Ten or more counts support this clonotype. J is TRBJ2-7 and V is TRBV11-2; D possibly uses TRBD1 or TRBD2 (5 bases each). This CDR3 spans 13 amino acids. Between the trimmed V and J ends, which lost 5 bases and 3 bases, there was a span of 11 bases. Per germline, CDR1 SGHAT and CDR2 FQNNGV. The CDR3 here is CASSQGRFYEQYF. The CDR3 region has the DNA TGTGCCAGCAGCCAGGGACGTTTCTACGAGCAGTACTTC.

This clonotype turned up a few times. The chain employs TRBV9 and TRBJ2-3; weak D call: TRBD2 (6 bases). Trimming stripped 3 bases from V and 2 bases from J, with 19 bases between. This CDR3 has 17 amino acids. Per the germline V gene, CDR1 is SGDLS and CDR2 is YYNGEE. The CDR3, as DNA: TGTGCCAGCAGCGAGGACGGGAGCCCCATCGACACAGATACGCAGTATTTT. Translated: CASSEDGSPIDTDTQYF. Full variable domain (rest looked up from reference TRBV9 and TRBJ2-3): DSGVTQTPKHLITATGQRVTLRCSPRSGDLSVYWYQQSLDQGLQFLIQYYNGEERAKGNILERFSAQQFPDLHSELNLSSLELGDSALYFCASSEDGSPIDTDTQYFGPGTRLTVL.

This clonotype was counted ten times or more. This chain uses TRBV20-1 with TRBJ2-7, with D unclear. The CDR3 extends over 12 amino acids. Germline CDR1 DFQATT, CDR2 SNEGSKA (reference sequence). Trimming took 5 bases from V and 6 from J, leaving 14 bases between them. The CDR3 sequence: CSALSDLAEQYF. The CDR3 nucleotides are TGCAGTGCTCTATCCGACTTAGCCGAGCAGTACTTC.

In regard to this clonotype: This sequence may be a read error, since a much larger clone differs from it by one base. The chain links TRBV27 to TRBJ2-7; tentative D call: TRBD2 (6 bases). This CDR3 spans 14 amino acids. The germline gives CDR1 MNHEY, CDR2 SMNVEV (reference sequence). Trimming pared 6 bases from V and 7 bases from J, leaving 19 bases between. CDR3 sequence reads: CASSPGLNPREQYF. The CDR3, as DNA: TGTGCCAGCAGCCCGGGACTTAATCCGCGGGAGCAGTACTTC.